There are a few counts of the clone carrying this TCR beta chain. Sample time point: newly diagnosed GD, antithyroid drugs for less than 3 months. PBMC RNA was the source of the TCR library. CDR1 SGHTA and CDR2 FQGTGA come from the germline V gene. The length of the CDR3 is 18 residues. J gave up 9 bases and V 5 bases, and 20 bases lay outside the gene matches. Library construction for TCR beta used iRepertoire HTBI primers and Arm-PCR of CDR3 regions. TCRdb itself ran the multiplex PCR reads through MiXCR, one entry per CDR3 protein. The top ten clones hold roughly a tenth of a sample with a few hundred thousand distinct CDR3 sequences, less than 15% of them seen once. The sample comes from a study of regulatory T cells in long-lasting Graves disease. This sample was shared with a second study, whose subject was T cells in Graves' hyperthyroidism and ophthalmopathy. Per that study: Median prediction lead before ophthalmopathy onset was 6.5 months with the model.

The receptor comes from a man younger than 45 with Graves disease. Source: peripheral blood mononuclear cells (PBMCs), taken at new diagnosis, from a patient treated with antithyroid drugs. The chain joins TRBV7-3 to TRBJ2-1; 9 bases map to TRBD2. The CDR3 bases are TGTGCCAGCAGCCAACAGGGGCTAGCGGGAAGCTCGATGGGTGAGCAGTTCTTC. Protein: CASSQQGLAGSSMGEQFF.